These 3 T cell receptor beta chains were all obtained from the same sample, sequenced in a study of patients and donors after allogeneic stem cell transplantation. TCRdb independently ran MiXCR on the RT-PCR reads; one entry per CDR3 protein. Of about 960,000 distinct CDR3 sequences listed, more than 15% are singletons. The sequenced sample was blood, either unsorted or a sorted T cell fraction (not recorded which). These receptors originate from a human donor who was either an allogeneic HSCT recipient or a stem cell or donor lymphocyte infusion donor (not recorded which). It is not recorded whose cells these are; they may come from a transplant donor.

This clonotype was observed a handful of times. The V gene is TRBV11-1, the J gene TRBJ1-5, with TRBD1 as a possible D gene (5 bases). CDR1 and CDR2 (germline): SGHAT, FQDESV (reference sequence). Between the trimmed V and J ends, which lost 5 bases and 2 bases, there was a span of 22 bases. The CDR3 is made up of 18 amino acids. This CDR3 is CASSPDSASSHRNQPQHF. CDR3 in DNA: TGTGCCAGCAGCCCAGACAGCGCCTCATCACACCGCAATCAGCCCCAGCATTTT.

This clonotype was recorded a few times. This chain's CDR3 is CASSSVKGTGELFF. The CDR3 DNA follows: TGTGCCAGCAGCTCAGTAAAGGGCACCGGGGAGCTGTTTTTT. This chain uses TRBV11-2 with TRBJ2-2; D is undetermined. Germline V CDR1 and CDR2: SGHAT, FQNNGV. The CDR3 runs 14 residues. Trimming shortened V by 4 bases and J by 4 bases, and 10 bases separated the two germline ends.

The chain couples TRBV12-3 or TRBV12-4 to TRBJ2-3, with a possible D match to TRBD2 (5 bases). The CDR3 runs 17 residues. The germline V and J ends were trimmed by 3 bases and 2 bases, with 18 bases remaining between them. CDR3 residues: CASSLRLSAIITDTQYF. The CDR3 DNA reads TGTGCCAGCAGTTTGCGACTATCGGCGATTATCACAGATACGCAGTATTTT.